Sequencing of this T cell receptor beta chain was carried out in a study of T-cell reconstitution after alpha-beta-depleted transplantation in children. Points from the study as a whole: The main origin of T-cell counts and diversity one year after transplant was newly produced T cells. Several patients had high TCRbeta diversity at day 60; it came from surviving recipient T cells and thymic progenitors. Alpha-beta T cells about two months after transplant reportedly derived from several hundred expanded graft clones.

About this clonotype: Its target is not known.

For TCRbeta, the library was prepared with unique molecular identifiers. Each CDR3 protein gets one entry after TCRdb re-called the PCR reads with MiXCR. This sample has 600,000 or so distinct CDR3 sequences, with roughly 24% found just once. The TCR sequence derives from a boy in the first two years of life who had a stem cell transplant for acute myeloid leukemia, so the T cells may come from the graft donor. Sequences were derived from PBMCs, mostly from graft donor cells, sampled 360 days after TCRalphabeta/CD19-depleted stem cell transplant.

CDR3 sequence reads: CATSQGGSSETQYF. DNA of the CDR3: TGTGCCACCAGCCAAGGGGGATCCTCGGAGACCCAGTACTTC. The J gene is TRBJ2-5, the V gene TRBV24-1; D is perhaps TRBD1 (6 bases). Germline CDR1 is KGHDR and CDR2 is SFDVKD. CDR3 length equals 14 residues. Trimming cost V 7 bases and J 5 bases, with 16 bases left between them.